What follows are 30 T cell receptor beta chains derived from one specimen sequenced in a study of Ad26.COV2.S vaccination and SARS-CoV-2 variants (dated by TCRdb to about 2021). Receptors were amplified or captured by the immunoSEQ multiplex PCR assay. Drawn from immuneACCESS, this table holds only the in-frame rearrangements with V and J called that TCRdb kept. Clones are partly lost; checked studies trace under half to an unresolved V gene and leave the rest unexplained. Here the sample has more than 300,000 clones; 86% occur a single time. The ten largest clones represent about 10% of the sample. The treatment or condition label here, explained by the study, means: roughly 20 received Ad26.COV2.S at low or high dose, single or two shots; 5 received placebo; per-sample allocation not given. For vaccine and placebo recipients, repertoires were sequenced using samples collected on day 63 after the first injection.

The starting material was peripheral blood, obtained in a trial of Ad26.COV2.S vaccine versus placebo. The source is a person aged 18-60 years who received the Ad26.COV2.S COVID-19 vaccine or a placebo.

This clone was counted a few times. This chain connects TRBV5-6 to TRBJ2-2, with D unresolved. Germline CDR1 and CDR2: SGHDT and YYEEEE. CDR3 length: 16 residues. Deletions cut 0 bases from V and 2 bases from J, with 11 bases between. The CDR3 DNA reads TGTGCCAGCAGCTTGGCCGCAGGCCGTAACACCGGGGAGCTGTTTTTT. This sequence encodes CASSLAAGRNTGELFF.

This sequence joins TRBV4-1 and TRBJ2-2; 11 bases map to TRBD2. Trimming at V came to 7 bases and at J to 0 bases, leaving 13 bases not matched to a gene. The CDR3 runs to 19 residues. The germline V gene encodes CDR1 MGHRA and CDR2 YSYEKL. CDR3 in DNA: TGCGCCAGCACCTTATACACTAGCGGGGGTCTCGCGAACACCGGGGAGCTGTTTTTT. Amino acid sequence: CASTLYTSGGLANTGELFF.

J is TRBJ2-1 and V is TRBV7-3; D is perhaps TRBD2 (6 bases). This CDR3 has 15 residues. Trimming cost V 5 bases and J 5 bases, with 16 bases left between them. The germline V gene has CDR1 SGHTA and CDR2 FQGTGA. CDR3 sequence reads: CASSPVSSVDNEQFF. CDR3 DNA sequence: TGTGCCAGCAGCCCAGTGTCTAGCGTTGACAATGAGCAGTTCTTC.

This clone was detected only once. The gene calls are TRBV27 and TRBJ1-2; 8 bases map to TRBD1. V trimming: 5 bases; J trimming: 4 bases; junction bases outside the gene matches: 12. The CDR3 contains 16 residues. The germline V gene has CDR1 MNHEY and CDR2 SMNVEV (reference sequence). This CDR3 is CASSPYIPTGGYGYTF. For the CDR3, the DNA is TGTGCCAGCAGTCCATATATACCTACAGGGGGCTATGGCTACACCTTC.

V usage is TRBV11-3 and J usage is TRBJ2-7, with 9 positions matching TRBD2. This CDR3 region has 17 residues. The ends lost 3 bases at V and 0 bases at J; junction bases unmatched: 9. Germline V CDR1 and CDR2: SGHNT, YENEEA. The CDR3 loop is CASSFALAGASSYEQYF. CDR3 in DNA: TGTGCCAGCAGCTTTGCTTTAGCGGGGGCGAGCTCCTACGAGCAGTACTTC.

The V gene is TRBV7-2, the J gene TRBJ1-1, with 10 bases that match TRBD1. The CDR3 extends over 17 amino acids. Trimming removed 2 bases from V and 0 bases from J; junction bases left unmatched: 6. The V gene's germline CDR1 is SGHTA and CDR2 FQGNSA. The CDR3 nucleotides read TGTGCCAGCAGCTTAATCGGGACAGGGGCGATGAACACTGAAGCTTTCTTT. Its protein is CASSLIGTGAMNTEAFF.

This sequence joins TRBV2 and TRBJ2-7; maybe TRBD1 (5 bases). From germline, CDR1 is SNHLY and CDR2 FYNNEI. The CDR3 consists of 13 residues. V was shortened by 6 bases and J by 2 bases, with 11 bases between the two germline ends. In DNA form, the CDR3 reads TGTGCCAGCAGACGACAGATACCCTACGAGCAGTACTTC. As protein: CASRRQIPYEQYF.

This chain connects TRBV15 to TRBJ2-3; no clear D gene. The CDR3 spans 12 residues. Germline V gene data show CDR1 as LNHNV and CDR2 as YYDKDF (reference sequence). Deletions cut 6 bases from V and 6 bases from J, with 10 bases between. The DNA of the CDR3 is TGTGCCACCAGTCCTAGGAGTGATACGCAGTATTTT. It yields the protein CATSPRSDTQYF.

The chain joins TRBV7-8 to TRBJ1-1, with D uncertain. There are 15 residues in the CDR3. V was pared by 0 bases and J by 1 base, with 9 bases between. Germline V lookup: CDR1 SGHVS, CDR2 FQNEAQ. The CDR3 is CASSLAEHRNTEAFF. In DNA, the CDR3 is TGTGCCAGCAGCTTAGCGGAGCATCGGAACACTGAAGCTTTCTTT. The full variable domain, in which reference TRBV7-8 and TRBJ1-1 provide the parts outside the CDR3, is GAGVSQSPRYKVAKRGQDVALRCDPISGHVSLFWYQQALGQGPEFLTYFQNEAQLDKSGLPSDRFFAERPEGSVSTLKIQRTQQEDSAVYLCASSLAEHRNTEAFFGQGTRLTVV.

The J gene is TRBJ2-7, the V gene TRBV3-1 (or the pseudogene TRBV3-2); D uncertain. The CDR3 runs 14 residues. The V end was cut by 3 bases, the J end by 5 bases, with 14 bases between. CDR1 LGHDT and CDR2 YNNKEL come from the germline V gene (reference sequence). Here the CDR3 reads CASSHAHGRDEQYF. For the CDR3, the DNA is TGTGCCAGCAGCCATGCCCACGGCCGTGACGAGCAGTACTTC.

This clone was detected a few times. V gene TRBV19 combines with J gene TRBJ2-3; a weak D match, TRBD2 (5 bases). Germline-derived CDR1 and CDR2 are LNHDA and SQIVND (reference sequence). The V and J ends lost 5 bases and 4 bases respectively, with 25 bases between them. The CDR3 length is 18 residues. The CDR3 DNA sequence: TGTGCCAGTAGTCCAAGGCCGAAACTCCAGGATAGCGCAGATACGCAGTATTTT. This codes for CASSPRPKLQDSADTQYF.

In this sample, this clone turned up a few times. The rearrangement links TRBV4-2 to TRBJ1-1; 8 nucleotides line up with TRBD1. Germline V gene sequence: CDR1 LGHNA, CDR2 YNFKEQ. V trimming: 1 base; J trimming: 5 bases; junction bases outside the gene matches: 12. CDR3 length: 17 residues. This chain's CDR3 is CASSQVRILDRGTEAFF. The CDR3, as DNA: TGTGCCAGCAGCCAAGTAAGAATCCTCGACAGGGGAACTGAAGCTTTCTTT.

The CDR3 loop is CASSPLTGELFF. CDR3 nucleotides: TGTGCCAGCAGTCCCCTTACCGGGGAGCTGTTTTTT. The chain employs TRBV12-3 or TRBV12-4 and TRBJ2-2; D unclear. With 5 bases removed from V and 5 bases from J, the gap between germline ends came to 6 bases. The CDR3 is made up of 12 amino acids.

This clone was found once. CDR3 in DNA: TGTGCCAGCAGTGCCTTTCGGGGGACTGAAGCTTTCTTT. Amino acid sequence: CASSAFRGTEAFF. The genes are TRBV6-4 and TRBJ1-1, with D perhaps matching TRBD1 (5 bases). The V gene's germline CDR1 is MRHNA and CDR2 SNTAGT. The CDR3 runs 13 residues. V was pared by 4 bases and J by 5 bases, with 11 bases between.

The rearrangement joins TRBV11-3 to TRBJ1-6; D gene uncertain. The CDR3 is made up of 13 amino acids. V was cut by 5 bases and J by 6 bases, with 8 bases left in between. Germline V gives CDR1 SGHNT, CDR2 YENEEA. CDR3 sequence: CASSKEVNSPLHF. The CDR3 DNA reads TGTGCCAGCAGCAAAGAAGTTAATTCACCCCTCCACTTT.

The chain links TRBV28 to TRBJ1-2; TRBD1 might be the D (6 bases). The CDR3 consists of 14 residues. Trimming cost V 10 bases and J 3 bases, with 18 bases left between them. The V gene's germline CDR1 is MDHEN and CDR2 SYDVKM. The CDR3: CAIATGTSYYGYTF. The CDR3 DNA reads TGTGCCATCGCAACCGGGACATCATACTATGGCTACACCTTC.

The chain couples TRBV3-1 (or the pseudogene TRBV3-2) to TRBJ2-3; D ambiguous. The CDR3 has 15 residues. With 2 bases removed from V and 2 bases from J, the gap between germline ends came to 11 bases. Germline V gene sequence: CDR1 LGHDT, CDR2 YNNKEL (reference sequence). The CDR3 sequence is CASSQKGAPTDTQYF. The CDR3 DNA reads as TGTGCCAGCAGCCAAAAAGGTGCCCCCACAGATACGCAGTATTTT.

This clone was detected only once. V and J are TRBV25-1 and TRBJ1-5, with 8 positions matching TRBD1. CDR1 and CDR2 (germline): MGHDK, SYGVNS. Trimming removed 8 bases from V and 7 bases from J; junction bases left unmatched: 13. This CDR3 has 15 amino acids. The CDR3 nucleotides are TGTGCCAGCGGGACAGGCAAAACAGGCGGGCAGCCCCAGCATTTT. Protein: CASGTGKTGGQPQHF.

The rearrangement links TRBV24-1 to TRBJ1-2, with D uncertain. Trimming removed 3 bases from V and 5 bases from J, with 12 bases in between. The CDR3 covers 14 residues. Germline CDR1 KGHDR, CDR2 SFDVKD. The CDR3 sequence: CATSDGGPGYGYTF. The CDR3 DNA is TGTGCCACCAGTGATGGCGGGCCGGGGTATGGCTACACCTTC.

CDR3 sequence: CASSGRDRAYNEQFF. CDR3 sequence (DNA): TGTGCCAGCAGTGGACGGGACAGGGCCTACAATGAGCAGTTCTTC. J is TRBJ2-1 and V is TRBV25-1, with 9 bases identical to TRBD1. The J segment lost 2 bases and the V segment lost 4 bases, leaving 3 bases of the junction unmatched. The CDR3 is 15 amino acids. Germline CDR1 MGHDK, CDR2 SYGVNS.

This clone has a single count. The chain recombines TRBV10-3 with TRBJ2-7; 10 nucleotides agree with TRBD1. Trimming cost V 1 base and J 7 bases; bases outside gene matches: 4. The CDR3 sequence is 14 residues long. CDR1 ENHRY and CDR2 SYGVKD come from the germline V gene. The DNA for the CDR3 is TGTGCCATCAGTGAGTTCGGGACAGGGGAAGAGCAGTACTTC. Encoded protein: CAISEFGTGEEQYF.

The rearrangement uses TRBV28 and TRBJ1-2, with 7 bases identical to TRBD1. The V gene end was trimmed by 6 bases and the J gene end by 3 bases; junction bases not matched to a gene: 10. In germline, CDR1 is MDHEN, CDR2 SYDVKM. CDR3 length: 15 amino acids. The CDR3 reads CASRRITGADYGYTF. CDR3 nucleotide sequence: TGTGCCAGCAGACGAATCACAGGGGCAGACTATGGCTACACCTTC.

The CDR3 DNA follows: TGTGCCAGCAGCGAGGGGACCGGGGGGGACTACGAGCAGTACTTC. Its translation is CASSEGTGGDYEQYF. The rearrangement links TRBV9 to TRBJ2-7; 8 bases are shared with TRBD2. Germline CDR1 and CDR2: SGDLS and YYNGEE. CDR3 length equals 15 residues. Trimming cost V 3 bases and J 3 bases; bases outside gene matches: 8.

The chain recombines TRBV14 with TRBJ2-3; possible D gene TRBD2, 5 bases. Germline CDR1 is SGHDN and CDR2 is FVKESK. The CDR3 consists of 11 residues. V lost 3 bases, J lost 7 bases, and 5 bases lay in between. CDR3 sequence reads: CASSHGNTQYF. In DNA, the CDR3 is TGTGCCAGCAGCCACGGGAATACGCAGTATTTT. The variable domain in full, with the rest retrieved from reference TRBV14 and TRBJ2-3, is EAGVTQFPSHSVIEKGQTVTLRCDPISGHDNLYWYRRVMGKEIKFLLHFVKESKQDESGMPNNRFLAERTGGTYSTLKVQPAELEDSGVYFCASSHGNTQYFGPGTRLTVL.

CDR3: CASSFWTGDQPQHF. CDR3 nucleotide sequence: TGTGCCAGCAGTTTCTGGACCGGAGATCAGCCCCAGCATTTT. The chain combines TRBV28 with TRBJ1-5, with no clear D. The CDR3 loop spans 14 amino acids. V lost 3 bases to trimming and J lost 5 bases, with 11 bases between them. CDR1 MDHEN and CDR2 SYDVKM come from the germline V gene.

CDR3 DNA: TGTGCCAGCGCAAGGACTAGCGGGGGGGCGAGCACAGATACGCAGTATTTT. Its translation: CASARTSGGASTDTQYF. The rearrangement links TRBV9 to TRBJ2-3; 15 bases align to TRBD2. The CDR3 has 17 residues. Germline V lookup: CDR1 SGDLS, CDR2 YYNGEE. The V gene end was trimmed by 7 bases and the J gene end by 0 bases; junction bases not matched to a gene: 6.

The chain joins TRBV28 to TRBJ1-2; TRBD1 agrees at 8 bases. V shed 3 bases and J 4 bases; nucleotides not matched to a gene: 7. The germline gives CDR1 MDHEN, CDR2 SYDVKM. This CDR3 region has 15 residues. CDR3 in amino acids: CASSLHGQGVYGYTF. CDR3 nucleotides: TGTGCCAGCAGTTTGCATGGACAGGGTGTCTATGGCTACACCTTC.

V and J are TRBV11-1 and TRBJ2-7; 9 bases fit TRBD1. The junction had 5 bases not matched to a gene; V was cut back by 5 bases and J by 6 bases. Germline V gene lookup returns CDR1 SGHAT and CDR2 FQDESV (reference sequence). The length of the CDR3 is 13 residues. Here the CDR3 DNA reads TGTGCCAGCAGCCCGGACAGGGGTTCCGAGCAGTACTTC. It is translated as CASSPDRGSEQYF.

The CDR3 DNA is TGTGCCAGCAGTCCAGGGGTCACTAATGAAAAACTGTTTTTT. This translates into CASSPGVTNEKLFF. V and J are TRBV7-2 and TRBJ1-4; maybe TRBD1 (6 bases). This CDR3 is built from 14 residues. Germline V gives CDR1 SGHTA, CDR2 FQGNSA. The germline V and J ends were trimmed by 6 bases and 2 bases, with 10 bases remaining between them.

The chain links TRBV3-1 (or the pseudogene TRBV3-2) to TRBJ1-6; tentatively, D is TRBD1 (5 bases). This CDR3 region has 14 residues. Germline V gene lookup returns CDR1 LGHDT and CDR2 YNNKEL (reference sequence). Trimming stripped 1 base from V and 10 bases from J, with 11 bases between. CDR3 in amino acids: CASSQVVGASPLHF. Here the CDR3 DNA reads TGTGCCAGCAGCCAAGTCGTAGGGGCCTCACCCCTCCACTTT.